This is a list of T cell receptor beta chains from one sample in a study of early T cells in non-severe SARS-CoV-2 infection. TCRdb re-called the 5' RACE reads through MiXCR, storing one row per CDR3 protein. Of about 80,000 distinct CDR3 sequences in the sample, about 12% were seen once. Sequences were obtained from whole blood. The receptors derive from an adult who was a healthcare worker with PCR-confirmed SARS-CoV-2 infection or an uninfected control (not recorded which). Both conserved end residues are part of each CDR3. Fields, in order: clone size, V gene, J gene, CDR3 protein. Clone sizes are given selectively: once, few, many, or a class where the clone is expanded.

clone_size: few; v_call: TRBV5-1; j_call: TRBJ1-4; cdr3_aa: CASGTGHATNEKLFF
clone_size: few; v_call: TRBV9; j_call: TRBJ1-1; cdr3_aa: CASSHQWGLNTEAFF
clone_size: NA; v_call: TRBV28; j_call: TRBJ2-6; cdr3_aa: CASSVPGRDRLSSGANVLTF
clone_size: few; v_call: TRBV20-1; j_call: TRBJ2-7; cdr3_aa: CSAEGGTAHEQYF
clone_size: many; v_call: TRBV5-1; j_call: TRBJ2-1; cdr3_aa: CASSLLPGSDEQFF
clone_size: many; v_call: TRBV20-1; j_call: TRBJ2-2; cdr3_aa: CSARDSGGAKWNTGELFF
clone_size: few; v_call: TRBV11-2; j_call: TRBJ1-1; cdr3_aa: CASSIPHAGTEAFF
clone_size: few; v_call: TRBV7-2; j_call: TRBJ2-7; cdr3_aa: CASSLLNEQYF
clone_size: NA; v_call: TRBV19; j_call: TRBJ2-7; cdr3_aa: CASNPTGSYEQYF
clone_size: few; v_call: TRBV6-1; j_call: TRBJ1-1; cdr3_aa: CASSEADRGSTEAFF
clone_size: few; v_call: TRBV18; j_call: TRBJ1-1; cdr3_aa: CASSPLPGDTEAFF
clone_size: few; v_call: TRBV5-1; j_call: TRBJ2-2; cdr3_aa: CASSFTGRANTGELFF
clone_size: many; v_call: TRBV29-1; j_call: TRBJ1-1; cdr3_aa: CSGQNTEAFF
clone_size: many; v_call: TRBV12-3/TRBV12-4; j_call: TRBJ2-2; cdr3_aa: CASRAGTSGRAGELFF
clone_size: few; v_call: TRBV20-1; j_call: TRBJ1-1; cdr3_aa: CSAREMGNTEAFF
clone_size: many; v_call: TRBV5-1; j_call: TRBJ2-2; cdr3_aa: CASSLEGGTGELFF
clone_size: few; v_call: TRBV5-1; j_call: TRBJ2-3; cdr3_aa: CASSSDWGEGTQYF
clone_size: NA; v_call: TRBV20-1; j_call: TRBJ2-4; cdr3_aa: CSAATSGIAKNIQYF
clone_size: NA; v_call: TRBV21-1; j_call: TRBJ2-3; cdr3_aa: CASSILRDF
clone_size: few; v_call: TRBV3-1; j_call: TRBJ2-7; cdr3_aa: CASSQLAGGEEQYF
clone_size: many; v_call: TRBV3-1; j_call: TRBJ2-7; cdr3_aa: CASSQTSGEQYF
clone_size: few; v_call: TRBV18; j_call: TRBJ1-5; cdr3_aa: CASSPGGGEQPQHF
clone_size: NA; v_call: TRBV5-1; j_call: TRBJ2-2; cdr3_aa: CASSTTSAGVGELFF
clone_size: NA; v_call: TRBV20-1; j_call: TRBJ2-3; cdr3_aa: CSAKGRAFSTDTQYF
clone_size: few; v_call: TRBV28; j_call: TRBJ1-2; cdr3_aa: CASTSIGQGGGYTF
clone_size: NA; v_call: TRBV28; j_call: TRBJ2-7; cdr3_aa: CASFSLGGEGGSYEQYF
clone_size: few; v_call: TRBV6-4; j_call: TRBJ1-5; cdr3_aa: CASSDGYDQPQHF
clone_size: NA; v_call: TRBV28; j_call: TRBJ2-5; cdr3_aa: CASSLGREGYETQYF
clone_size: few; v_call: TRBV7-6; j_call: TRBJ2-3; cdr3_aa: CASSRSGSRSTQYF
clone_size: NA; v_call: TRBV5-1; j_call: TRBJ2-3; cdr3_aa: CASSLELAGTDTQYF
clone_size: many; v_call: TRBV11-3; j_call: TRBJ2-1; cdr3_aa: CASSLVWSYEQFF
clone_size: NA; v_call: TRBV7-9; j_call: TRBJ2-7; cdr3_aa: CATGGYEQYF
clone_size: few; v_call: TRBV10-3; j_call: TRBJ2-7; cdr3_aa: CAISEPTDRDYEQYF